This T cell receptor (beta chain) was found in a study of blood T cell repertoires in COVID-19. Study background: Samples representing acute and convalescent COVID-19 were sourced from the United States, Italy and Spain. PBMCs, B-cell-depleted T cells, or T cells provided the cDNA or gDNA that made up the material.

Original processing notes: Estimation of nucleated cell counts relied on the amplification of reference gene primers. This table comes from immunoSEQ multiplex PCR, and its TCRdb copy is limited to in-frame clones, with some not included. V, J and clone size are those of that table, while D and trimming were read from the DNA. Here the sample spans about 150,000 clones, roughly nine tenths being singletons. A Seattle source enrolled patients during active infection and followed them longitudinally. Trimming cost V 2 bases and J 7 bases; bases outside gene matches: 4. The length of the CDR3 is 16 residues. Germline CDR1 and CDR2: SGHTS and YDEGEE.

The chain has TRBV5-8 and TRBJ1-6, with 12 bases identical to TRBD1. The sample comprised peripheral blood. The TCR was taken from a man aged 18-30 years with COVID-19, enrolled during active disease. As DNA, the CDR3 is TGTGCCAGCAGCTTTACCGGGACAGGGGGCAATTCACCCCTCCACTTT. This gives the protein CASSFTGTGGNSPLHF.